The 13 T cell receptor beta chains reported below all come from one sample, sequenced in a study of blood T cell repertoires in COVID-19. Using immunoSEQ multiplex PCR, the repertoire was profiled, and TCRdb retains in-frame clones only, with some absent. Of roughly 120,000 clones detected, 90% appear once; the ten largest clones hold about 4.6%. The source material was peripheral blood. The receptors stem from a man between 60 and 70 years old with COVID-19, enrolled during active disease.

The rearrangement uses TRBV2 and TRBJ1-4; D not resolved. The CDR3 length is 15 residues. CDR1 is SNHLY, CDR2 FYNNEI, per germline. V gave up 4 bases and J gave up 8 bases, with 17 bases separating them. Here the CDR3 DNA reads TGTGCCAGCAGTGGTGGTACGTGGGCTCGGGAAAAACTGTTTTTT. Protein sequence: CASSGGTWAREKLFF.

The V gene is TRBV3-1 (or the pseudogene TRBV3-2), the J gene TRBJ1-2; a possible D gene is TRBD1 (5 bases). CDR1 is LGHDT and CDR2 is YNNKEL in the germline V gene (reference sequence). This CDR3 is built from 15 residues. Deletions cut 0 bases from V and 6 bases from J, with 14 bases between. CDR3 in DNA: TGTGCCAGCAGCCAAGATGGCCGGTCAGGGAATGGCTACACCTTC. Protein: CASSQDGRSGNGYTF.

The chain couples TRBV9 to TRBJ2-1, with TRBD2 identical over 10 bases. Germline V CDR1 and CDR2: SGDLS, YYNGEE. CDR3 size: 15 residues. J was trimmed by 6 bases and V by 1 base; bases with no gene match: 4. The CDR3 nucleotides are TGTGCCAGCAGCGTACTAGCGGGAGTGGGCAATGAGCAGTTCTTC. Its translation is CASSVLAGVGNEQFF.

The chain uses TRBV6-1 and TRBJ2-7; 8 nucleotides line up with TRBD2. Trimming at V came to 4 bases and at J to 5 bases, leaving 22 bases not matched to a gene. The germline V gene has CDR1 MNHNS and CDR2 SASEGT. The CDR3 contains 19 residues. In DNA, the CDR3 is TGTGCCAGCAGTGTGAGAACTAGCGGACACTCGAGTGGCAGAAACGAGCAGTACTTC. The encoded protein is CASSVRTSGHSSGRNEQYF.

CDR3 nucleotide sequence: TGCAGCGTTGAAAAGGTGGCGGGAGGCCTAGATACGCAGTATTTT. Amino acid sequence: CSVEKVAGGLDTQYF. The V gene is TRBV29-1, the J gene TRBJ2-3; 8 bases are shared with TRBD2. CDR3 size: 15 residues. Germline V gives CDR1 SQVTM, CDR2 ANQGSEA. V gave up 2 bases and J gave up 5 bases; unmatched junction bases: 9.

The genes are TRBV14 and TRBJ2-4, with TRBD2 matching over 12 bases. J gave up 0 bases and V 1 base, and 1 base lay outside the gene matches. The CDR3 is made up of 17 amino acids. Germline V lookup: CDR1 SGHDN, CDR2 FVKESK. For the CDR3, the DNA is TGTGCCAGCAGCCAAGGGGGACTAGCGGGAGCCAAAAACATTCAGTACTTC. Amino acids: CASSQGGLAGAKNIQYF.

This chain connects TRBV11-3 to TRBJ1-1, with TRBD1 matching over 9 bases. With V trimmed by 4 bases and J by 3 bases, 15 bases remained unmatched. This CDR3 is 18 amino acids long. Germline CDR1 reads SGHNT; CDR2 reads YENEEA. CDR3 sequence: CASSSPKWTGDGDTEAFF. CDR3 nucleotide sequence: TGTGCCAGCAGCTCTCCAAAATGGACAGGGGATGGGGACACTGAAGCTTTCTTT. Together with reference TRBV11-3 and TRBJ1-1, the CDR3 gives the full variable domain: EAGVVQSPRYKIIEKKQPVAFWCNPISGHNTLYWYLQNLGQGPELLIRYENEEAVDDSQLPKDRFSAERLKGVDSTLKIQPAELGDSAVYLCASSSPKWTGDGDTEAFFGQGTRLTVV.

The chain employs TRBV16 and TRBJ2-2; D gene unclear. The CDR3 covers 14 residues. Germline-derived CDR1 and CDR2 are KGHSY and FQNENV. V was pared by 0 bases and J by 6 bases, with 8 bases between. For the CDR3, the DNA is TGTGCCAGCAGCCAATCGCAGGATCCCGGGGAGCTGTTTTTT. Protein sequence: CASSQSQDPGELFF.

V is TRBV2 and J is TRBJ2-2; D unresolved. The CDR3 consists of 13 residues. Trimming stripped 3 bases from V and 5 bases from J, with 7 bases between. The germline gives CDR1 SNHLY, CDR2 FYNNEI. CDR3 nucleotide sequence: TGTGCCAGCAGTGATGAGATAACCGGGGAGCTGTTTTTT. Translated, it gives CASSDEITGELFF.

The chain carries TRBV7-2 and TRBJ2-7; TRBD2 aligns across 10 bases. Germline CDR1 SGHTA, CDR2 FQGNSA. The junction had 7 bases not matched to a gene; V was cut back by 5 bases and J by 3 bases. The CDR3 totals 15 residues. Here the CDR3 reads CASSVSSGRGYEQYF. CDR3 nucleotides: TGTGCCAGCAGCGTTTCTAGCGGGAGAGGCTACGAGCAGTACTTC. The full variable domain, with the rest looked up from reference TRBV7-2 and TRBJ2-7, is GAGVSQSPSNKVTEKGKDVELRCDPISGHTALYWYRQSLGQGLEFLIYFQGNSAPDKSGLPSDRFSAERTGGSVSTLTIQRTQQEDSAVYLCASSVSSGRGYEQYFGPGTRLTVT.

A single count supports this clone. The chain combines TRBV18 with TRBJ1-4; unclear D gene. The germline V and J ends were trimmed by 1 base and 6 bases, with 12 bases remaining between them. Germline CDR1 is KGHSH and CDR2 is LQKENI. CDR3 length: 15 residues. CDR3 in DNA: TGTGCCAGCTCACCACAGGCTCCCGGGGATGAAAAACTGTTTTTT. Its protein product is CASSPQAPGDEKLFF.

The V and J genes are TRBV11-1 and TRBJ2-1, with a weak D call TRBD2 (5 bases). This CDR3 is 16 amino acids long. Between the trimmed V and J ends, which lost 1 base and 7 bases, there was a span of 17 bases. Looked up from germline, CDR1 is SGHAT and CDR2 is FQDESV (reference sequence). The CDR3 DNA is TGTGCCAGCAGCTTAGTGCCAGCGGCCCCAAGGAATGAGCAGTTCTTC. Its protein product is CASSLVPAAPRNEQFF. The full variable domain, with the rest looked up from reference TRBV11-1 and TRBJ2-1, is EAEVAQSPRYKITEKSQAVAFWCDPISGHATLYWYRQILGQGPELLVQFQDESVVDDSQLPKDRFSAERLKGVDSTLKIQPAELGDSAMYLCASSLVPAAPRNEQFFGPGTRLTVL.

The CDR3 region has the DNA TGTGCCTGCCATGGACAGGCTGGCACAGATACGCAGTATTTT. This encodes CACHGQAGTDTQYF. The chain has TRBV30 and TRBJ2-3; TRBD1 matches at 7 bases. The CDR3 extends over 14 amino acids. V trimming: 6 bases; J trimming: 1 base; junction bases outside the gene matches: 7. Germline V gene data show CDR1 as GTSNPN and CDR2 as SVGIG (reference sequence).